Shown below are 29 T cell receptor beta chains from a single sample sequenced in a study of T cell clones after liver transplantation. Profiled with immunoSEQ multiplex PCR; TCRdb holds only in-frame clones, not every one. This sample has some 61,000 clones, with 60% to 80% found just once. Here the sequenced sample was CD4+ T cells from blood, taken at the 22-month timepoint. The receptor set was obtained from a human patient who received a liver transplant. Some T cells may be graft donor cells.

CDR3 protein: CASSLLWESEQFF. The CDR3 nucleotides read TGTGCCAGCAGCTTATTGTGGGAGTCAGAGCAGTTCTTC. The genes are TRBV7-9 and TRBJ2-1; TRBD2 is a possible D gene (5 bases). The germline V and J ends were trimmed by 2 bases and 10 bases, with 12 bases remaining between them. The CDR3 consists of 13 residues. Germline CDR1 is SEHNR and CDR2 is FQNEAQ (reference sequence).

This clone was recorded only once. V and J are TRBV9 and TRBJ1-4; D is perhaps TRBD1 (6 bases). Germline assignment: CDR1 SGDLS and CDR2 YYNGEE. The V end was cut by 4 bases, the J end by 8 bases, with 15 bases between. The CDR3 totals 14 residues. The CDR3 DNA follows: TGTGCCAGCAGCAAACAGGGAGATCGGGAAAAACTGTTTTTT. It encodes CASSKQGDREKLFF. The full variable domain, with the rest looked up from reference TRBV9 and TRBJ1-4, is DSGVTQTPKHLITATGQRVTLRCSPRSGDLSVYWYQQSLDQGLQFLIQYYNGEERAKGNILERFSAQQFPDLHSELNLSSLELGDSALYFCASSKQGDREKLFFGSGTQLSVL.

The genes are TRBV19 and TRBJ2-2, with a tentative D call TRBD2 (5 bases). The CDR3 extends over 16 amino acids. V lost 5 bases and J 5 bases, leaving 18 bases between the germline ends. The germline gives CDR1 LNHDA, CDR2 SQIVND (reference sequence). This CDR3 is CASSPPGSVRTGELFF. The CDR3 DNA follows: TGTGCCAGTAGTCCCCCGGGGAGCGTGAGGACCGGGGAGCTGTTTTTT.

The chain's CDR3 is CASSYSRQGNTEAFF. The CDR3 DNA reads TGTGCCAGCAGTTACTCGAGACAGGGGAACACTGAAGCTTTCTTT. V gene TRBV6-6 combines with J gene TRBJ1-1, with 7 bases that match TRBD1. Germline assignment: CDR1 MNHNY and CDR2 SVGAGI (reference sequence). This CDR3 has 15 residues. The trim removed 0 bases at V and 1 base at J, leaving 2 bases unmatched.

This clone has only a few counts. This chain links TRBV2 with TRBJ1-6; maybe TRBD1 (6 bases). The germline V gene has CDR1 SNHLY and CDR2 FYNNEI. Trimming stripped 3 bases from V and 8 bases from J, with 11 bases between. The CDR3 length is 14 residues. The CDR3 nucleotides read TGTGCCAGCAGTGAGGACAGATTTTATTCACCCCTCCACTTT. Translating it yields CASSEDRFYSPLHF.

The chain uses TRBV7-9 and TRBJ2-7; tentative D call: TRBD1 (6 bases). Trimming cost V 1 base and J 2 bases, with 9 bases left between them. This CDR3 has 14 amino acids. The germline V gene has CDR1 SEHNR and CDR2 FQNEAQ (reference sequence). The CDR3 sequence is CASSLGRGPYEQYF. CDR3 DNA: TGTGCCAGCAGCTTAGGCAGGGGACCCTACGAGCAGTACTTC.

V and J are TRBV18 and TRBJ2-3; 9 nucleotides match TRBD1. J lost 1 base, V lost 5 bases, and 4 bases had no gene match. Germline V CDR1 and CDR2: KGHSH, LQKENI. This CDR3 is 15 amino acids long. The CDR3 sequence is CASSSGQGGTDTQYF. In nucleotides, the CDR3 is TGTGCCAGCTCATCGGGACAGGGAGGCACAGATACGCAGTATTTT.

This chain uses TRBV7-9 with TRBJ2-5; TRBD1 agrees at 8 bases. Germline-derived CDR1 and CDR2 are SEHNR and FQNEAQ (reference sequence). V gave up 0 bases and J gave up 4 bases; unmatched junction bases: 1. The CDR3 is 14 residues long. CDR3 in amino acids: CASSLATGVETQYF. The CDR3 nucleotides read TGTGCCAGCAGCTTAGCGACAGGGGTAGAGACCCAGTACTTC.

The count of this clone is one. V gene TRBV7-5 combines with J gene TRBJ1-2; the tabulated D call, TRBD1, remains unverified against the DNA. TRBV7-5 is flagged as a pseudogene. This CDR3 is built from 13 residues. CDR3 in amino acids: CARSSRTGRGYTF. The CDR3 coding sequence is TGTGCCAGAAGCTCGAGGACAGGCCGGGGCTACACCTTC.

This clone was found a few times. Other DNA sequences in this specimen translate into the identical CDR3. V is TRBV18 and J is TRBJ1-2; D unresolved. The CDR3 runs to 13 residues. Per the germline V gene, CDR1 is KGHSH and CDR2 is LQKENI. V shed 3 bases and J shed 1 base, with 6 bases lying between them. Written as DNA, the CDR3 is TGTGCCAGCTCACCGGGCGGTAACTATGGCTACACCTTC. Protein: CASSPGGNYGYTF.

The chain joins TRBV19 to TRBJ2-1; no definite D call. Germline V gene lookup returns CDR1 LNHDA and CDR2 SQIVND (reference sequence). The CDR3 loop spans 14 amino acids. V was trimmed by 6 bases and J by 7 bases, leaving 16 bases between them. CDR3: CASSPEKAQNEQFF. In nucleotides, the CDR3 is TGTGCCAGTAGCCCTGAAAAAGCCCAAAATGAGCAGTTCTTC.

CDR3 sequence: CASSPVTGANTEAFF. Written as DNA, the CDR3 is TGTGCCAGCTCACCGGTGACAGGGGCGAACACTGAAGCTTTCTTT. The rearrangement joins TRBV18 to TRBJ1-1, with 8 bases that match TRBD1. Trimming cost V 3 bases and J 1 base; bases outside gene matches: 4. This CDR3 comprises 15 residues. The germline V gene has CDR1 KGHSH and CDR2 LQKENI.

V and J are TRBV7-8 and TRBJ2-3; 7 bases map to TRBD2. Germline loops: CDR1 SGHVS, CDR2 FQNEAQ. CDR3 length: 17 residues. V shed 1 base and J 3 bases; nucleotides not matched to a gene: 10. The CDR3, as DNA: TGTGCCAGCAGCTTAGGTGTGAGCGGGGAGAATACAGATACGCAGTATTTT. Encoded protein: CASSLGVSGENTDTQYF.

This clone showed up just a few times. This rearrangement joins TRBV19 to TRBJ1-5, with 8 bases aligning to TRBD1. Germline V gene lookup returns CDR1 LNHDA and CDR2 SQIVND (reference sequence). This CDR3 is 16 amino acids long. V lost 9 bases to trimming and J lost 7 bases; unmatched junction nucleotides: 17. In nucleotides, the CDR3 is TGTGCCAGCAACTCTCCTCTGACAGGGGTTGGGCAGCCCCAGCATTTT. Translation gives CASNSPLTGVGQPQHF.

V usage is TRBV5-1 and J usage is TRBJ2-5; no clear D gene. Trimming pared 1 base from V and 4 bases from J, leaving 8 bases between. Germline values: CDR1 SGHRS, CDR2 YFSETQ. CDR3 size: 13 residues. CDR3 coding DNA: TGCGCCAGCAGCTTGACTCTCGGAGAGACCCAGTACTTC. This translates into CASSLTLGETQYF.

CDR3: CASILDRGYNSPLHF. The CDR3 DNA sequence: TGTGCCAGCATCTTAGACAGGGGCTATAATTCACCCCTCCACTTT. This chain uses TRBV6-1 with TRBJ1-6, with TRBD1 identical over 8 bases. Germline-derived CDR1 and CDR2 are MNHNS and SASEGT. J was trimmed by 3 bases and V by 7 bases; bases with no gene match: 5. This CDR3 is 15 amino acids long.

The rearrangement uses TRBV5-1 and TRBJ2-1; D ambiguous. Germline V gene lookup returns CDR1 SGHRS and CDR2 YFSETQ. Trimming removed 4 bases from V and 0 bases from J, with 8 bases in between. This CDR3 spans 14 amino acids. The DNA for the CDR3 is TGCGCCAGCAGCCCCTACAGCTCCTACAATGAGCAGTTCTTC. Translated, it gives CASSPYSSYNEQFF.

The rearrangement uses TRBV7-3 and TRBJ2-5; 7 bases fit TRBD2. CDR1 is SGHTA and CDR2 is FQGTGA in the germline V gene. The CDR3 contains 14 residues. V dropped 2 bases and J dropped 4; count of bases not matched to a gene: 4. CDR3 residues: CASSLGLEAETQYF. For the CDR3, the DNA is TGTGCCAGCAGCTTAGGACTAGAAGCAGAGACCCAGTACTTC.

The chain couples TRBV5-8 to TRBJ2-3; D ambiguous. Germline-derived CDR1 and CDR2 are SGHTS and YDEGEE. With 1 base removed from V and 1 base from J, the gap between germline ends came to 10 bases. The CDR3 length is 15 residues. CDR3 in amino acids: CASSLRHLGTDTQYF. The CDR3 DNA follows: TGTGCCAGCAGCTTGAGACATCTTGGCACAGATACGCAGTATTTT.

The CDR3: CASSLREVGTEAFF. The CDR3 DNA follows: TGTGCCAGCAGTTTGAGGGAAGTAGGAACTGAAGCTTTCTTT. The genes are TRBV28 and TRBJ1-1; D is undetermined. Trimming pared 3 bases from V and 5 bases from J, leaving 13 bases between. Germline assignment: CDR1 MDHEN and CDR2 SYDVKM. CDR3 length equals 14 residues. Complete variable domain (other parts from reference TRBV28 and TRBJ1-1): DVKVTQSSRYLVKRTGEKVFLECVQDMDHENMFWYRQDPGLGLRLIYFSYDVKMKEKGDIPEGYSVSREKKERFSLILESASTNQTSMYLCASSLREVGTEAFFGQGTRLTVV.

The J gene is TRBJ2-5, the V gene TRBV6-6, with TRBD2 matching 8 bases. The CDR3 spans 14 residues. Germline V gene sequence: CDR1 MNHNY, CDR2 SVGAGI (reference sequence). V shed 6 bases, J shed 3 bases, and the junction held 6 bases outside the gene matches. The CDR3, as DNA: TGTGCCAGCAGCGGGGGGGCGATAAAAGAGACCCAGTACTTC. It translates to CASSGGAIKETQYF.

This clone was seen a few times. As DNA, the CDR3 is TGTGCCAGCAGTCCAAGCCTAAGTGGGCTCCAACAAGAGACCCAGTACTTC. Protein: CASSPSLSGLQQETQYF. The rearrangement links TRBV2 to TRBJ2-5; D gene uncertain. The CDR3 consists of 17 residues. The V end lost 5 bases, the J end lost 2 bases, and 21 bases lay between the germline ends. The germline V gene encodes CDR1 SNHLY and CDR2 FYNNEI.

The table lists this clone with a few counts. V gene TRBV5-1 combines with J gene TRBJ1-5; 8 bases map to TRBD1. Germline V lookup: CDR1 SGHRS, CDR2 YFSETQ. Trimming at V came to 2 bases and at J to 6 bases, leaving 4 bases not matched to a gene. The CDR3 loop spans 14 amino acids. Here the CDR3 reads CASSLRTGLQPQHF. Here the CDR3 DNA reads TGCGCCAGCAGCTTAAGGACAGGGCTTCAGCCCCAGCATTTT.

The genes are TRBV27 and TRBJ2-7, with 8 bases lining up with TRBD1. The CDR3 contains 15 residues. V was pared by 6 bases and J by 3 bases, with 10 bases of the junction left unmatched. Germline V gives CDR1 MNHEY, CDR2 SMNVEV (reference sequence). CDR3 coding DNA: TGTGCCAGCAGCCCTACCGGGACAGGAGACTACGAGCAGTACTTC. It is translated as CASSPTGTGDYEQYF.

This clone was picked up a small number of times. The rearrangement joins TRBV20-1 to TRBJ2-7; a possible D gene is TRBD2 (5 bases). The germline CDR1 and CDR2 sequences are DFQATT and SNEGSKA (reference sequence). Trimming removed 7 bases from V and 4 bases from J, with 11 bases in between. The CDR3 covers 11 residues. The CDR3: CSVEGWYEQYF. The CDR3 nucleotides read TGCAGTGTAGAGGGATGGTACGAGCAGTACTTC.

The rearrangement links TRBV6-5 to TRBJ2-1, with 8 bases lining up with TRBD2. J gave up 12 bases and V 7 bases, and 5 bases lay outside the gene matches. Germline CDR1 MNHEY, CDR2 SVGAGI. The CDR3 consists of 11 residues. The CDR3 reads CASIRGGRQFF. The CDR3 nucleotides read TGTGCCAGCATCCGGGGGGGAAGGCAGTTCTTC.

The chain joins TRBV9 to TRBJ1-3; D is uncertain. Trimming removed 0 bases from V and 0 bases from J, with 10 bases in between. Germline values: CDR1 SGDLS, CDR2 YYNGEE. CDR3 size: 16 residues. The CDR3 is CASSVGQASSGNTIYF. The CDR3 region has the DNA TGTGCCAGCAGCGTAGGGCAGGCGAGCTCTGGAAACACCATATATTTT.

This clone was seen a handful of times. The chain recombines TRBV28 with TRBJ1-6, with a weak D call TRBD1 (5 bases). CDR3 length equals 14 residues. V was cut by 8 bases and J by 0 bases, with 8 bases left in between. The V gene's germline CDR1 is MDHEN and CDR2 SYDVKM. CDR3 sequence: CASQGISYNSPLHF. The CDR3, as DNA: TGTGCCAGCCAGGGCATCTCCTATAATTCACCCCTCCACTTT. The full variable domain, rest sourced from reference TRBV28 and TRBJ1-6, is DVKVTQSSRYLVKRTGEKVFLECVQDMDHENMFWYRQDPGLGLRLIYFSYDVKMKEKGDIPEGYSVSREKKERFSLILESASTNQTSMYLCASQGISYNSPLHFGNGTRLTVT.

CDR3 nucleotide sequence: TGTGCCAGCTCGGACGGTCTAAATCAGCCCCAGCATTTT. It translates to CASSDGLNQPQHF. This sequence joins TRBV6-5 and TRBJ1-5; D remains ambiguous. Germline V gives CDR1 MNHEY, CDR2 SVGAGI. The ends were cut back, 8 bases at V and 4 bases at J, with 12 bases in the middle. The CDR3 spans 13 residues.